This TCR beta chain was recorded in a study of blood T cell repertoires in COVID-19. Germline loops: CDR1 SNHLY, CDR2 FYNNEI. The CDR3 spans 12 residues. The germline V and J ends were trimmed by 6 bases and 6 bases, with 12 bases remaining between them. This clone was observed a few times. The assay was immunoSEQ multiplex PCR, and TCRdb's table has in-frame clones only and misses some. The data contain 450,000 or so clones, around nine tenths of them singletons. The TCR originated in a woman aged 35 to 49 with COVID-19, enrolled during active disease. The rearrangement joins TRBV2 to TRBJ2-7; D might be TRBD1 (6 bases). The sequencing sample was made of peripheral blood. In DNA form, the CDR3 reads TGTGCCAGCAGGTTTAACAGGGCCGAGCAGTACTTC. The encoded protein is CASRFNRAEQYF.